This is a list of T cell receptor beta chains from one sample in a study of OX40 agonist ivuxolimab in advanced cancers. Clones were read by immunoSEQ multiplex PCR, and TCRdb kept only the in-frame ones, dropping some. The profile covers more than 55,000 clones, with 86% appearing a single time and approximately 4% taken by the ten largest. The sequencing here drew on CD4+ or CD8+ T cells sorted from blood, taken in a trial of the OX40 agonist ivuxolimab. These receptors originate from an adult with an advanced solid tumor such as melanoma, head and neck, liver or kidney cancer. The CDR3 runs from the conserved cysteine through the conserved F or W. D genes are given only for firm matches. Size values are once, few and many counts, or a class for expanded clones, and some rows have none.

J: TRBJ2-1; D: .; V: TRBV10-3; length: 16; size: .; CDR3: CAISEGEDVTYNEQFF; DNA: TGTGCCATCAGTGAAGGGGAGGATGTCACCTACAATGAGCAGTTCTTC
J: TRBJ1-2; D: .; V: TRBV4-3; length: 12; size: .; CDR3: CASSQDRGKRTF; DNA: TGCGCCAGCAGCCAAGACAGGGGAAAGCGCACCTTC
J: TRBJ2-2; D: .; V: TRBV27; length: 12; size: .; CDR3: CASSFLDRELFF; DNA: TGTGCCAGCAGTTTTCTGGATCGGGAGCTGTTTTTT
J: TRBJ2-3; D: .; V: TRBV11-3; length: 14; size: .; CDR3: CASSFWQRGDTQYF; DNA: TGTGCCAGCAGCTTTTGGCAGCGCGGGGATACGCAGTATTTT
J: TRBJ1-1; D: .; V: TRBV11-3; length: 16; size: .; CDR3: CASSLGVQTWSTEAFF; DNA: TGTGCCAGCAGCTTAGGAGTCCAGACTTGGAGCACTGAAGCTTTCTTT
J: TRBJ1-4; D: TRBD1; V: TRBV19; length: 14; size: .; CDR3: CASTPGGANEKLFF; DNA: TGTGCCAGTACCCCAGGGGGAGCTAATGAAAAACTGTTTTTT
J: TRBJ1-6; D: .; V: TRBV2; length: 14; size: .; CDR3: CASSVRDINSPLHF; DNA: TGTGCCAGCAGTGTCCGGGACATAAATTCACCCCTCCACTTT
J: TRBJ2-6; D: TRBD1; V: TRBV2; length: 16; size: .; CDR3: CASSTGGRAGANVLTF; DNA: TGTGCCAGCTCGACAGGGGGTAGAGCTGGGGCCAACGTCCTGACTTTC
J: TRBJ2-3; D: TRBD2; V: TRBV2; length: 15; size: .; CDR3: CASTRGAGSTDTQYF; DNA: TGTGCCAGCACGCGGGGGGCGGGGAGCACAGATACGCAGTATTTT
J: TRBJ1-2; D: .; V: TRBV7-3; length: 14; size: once; CDR3: CASSPTGGDYGYTF; DNA: TGTGCCAGCAGCCCGACAGGCGGAGATTATGGCTACACCTTC
J: TRBJ1-6; D: .; V: TRBV11-2; length: 15; size: once; CDR3: CASSPEGVYNSPLHF; DNA: TGTGCCAGCAGCCCGGAGGGGGTCTATAATTCACCCCTCCACTTT
J: TRBJ1-6; D: TRBD1; V: TRBV11-1; length: 17; size: once; CDR3: CASSLLRGQGVRSPLHF; DNA: TGTGCCAGCAGCCTCCTGCGGGGACAGGGTGTACGTTCACCCCTCCACTTT
J: TRBJ2-1; D: .; V: TRBV9; length: 18; size: once; CDR3: CASSVSGSGARSYNEQFF; DNA: TGTGCCAGCAGCGTATCTGGGTCGGGGGCCCGCTCCTACAATGAGCAGTTCTTC
J: TRBJ2-1; D: .; V: TRBV7-6; length: 13; size: .; CDR3: CASSSGGGREQFF; DNA: TGTGCCAGCAGCTCAGGGGGGGGCCGGGAGCAGTTCTTC
J: TRBJ1-2; D: .; V: TRBV4-3; length: 15; size: .; CDR3: CASSQEGDGGYGYTF; DNA: TGCGCCAGCAGCCAAGAGGGGGATGGCGGATATGGCTACACCTTC
J: TRBJ2-2; D: .; V: TRBV5-4; length: 15; size: .; CDR3: CASSFVLGNTGELFF; DNA: TGTGCCAGCAGCTTTGTTCTCGGGAACACCGGGGAGCTGTTTTTT
J: TRBJ2-7; D: .; V: TRBV5-4; length: 14; size: .; CDR3: CASSFGSSSYEQYF; DNA: TGTGCCAGCAGCTTCGGGTCCTCTTCCTACGAGCAGTACTTC
J: TRBJ2-4; D: TRBD1; V: TRBV6-1; length: 14; size: .; CDR3: CASSGDRGLNIQYF; DNA: TGTGCCAGCAGTGGGGACAGGGGGTTAAACATTCAGTACTTC
J: TRBJ1-5; D: .; V: TRBV7-2; length: 16; size: .; CDR3: CASSIHGTRGNQPQHF; DNA: TGTGCCAGCAGCATCCACGGGACCCGGGGCAATCAGCCCCAGCATTTT
J: TRBJ2-2; D: .; V: TRBV28; length: 15; size: .; CDR3: CASSLPSLGAGELFF; DNA: TGTGCCAGCAGTCTACCATCCCTGGGGGCCGGGGAGCTGTTTTTT
J: TRBJ1-5; D: .; V: TRBV10-3; length: 14; size: .; CDR3: CAIKRDGDNQPQHF; DNA: TGTGCCATCAAGCGAGATGGGGACAATCAGCCCCAGCATTTT
J: TRBJ1-3; D: .; V: TRBV7-2; length: 15; size: .; CDR3: CASSLAQSSGNTIYF; DNA: TGTGCCAGCAGCTTAGCCCAGAGCTCTGGAAACACCATATATTTT
J: TRBJ1-2; D: .; V: TRBV6-1; length: 14; size: .; CDR3: CASSSPRTRHGYTF; DNA: TGTGCCAGCAGTTCTCCCCGCACGCGCCATGGCTACACCTTC
J: TRBJ1-2; D: .; V: TRBV5-8; length: 14; size: few; CDR3: CASGLRQPGYGYTF; DNA: TGTGCCAGCGGGTTGAGACAGCCTGGCTATGGCTACACCTTC
J: TRBJ1-1; D: .; V: TRBV5-1; length: 13; size: .; CDR3: CASSLGVNTEAFF; DNA: TGCGCCAGCAGCTTGGGGGTGAACACTGAAGCTTTCTTT
J: TRBJ1-1; D: TRBD1; V: TRBV5-6; length: 17; size: .; CDR3: CASSLAGGAGMNTEAFF; DNA: TGTGCCAGCAGCTTGGCAGGGGGCGCAGGAATGAACACTGAAGCTTTCTTT
J: TRBJ1-5; D: TRBD1; V: TRBV27; length: 13; size: once; CDR3: CASGQGRNQPQHF; DNA: TGTGCCAGCGGACAGGGTCGGAATCAGCCCCAGCATTTT
J: TRBJ1-2; D: TRBD1; V: TRBV15; length: 13; size: .; CDR3: CATNRGKNYGYTF; DNA: TGTGCCACCAACAGGGGGAAGAACTATGGCTACACCTTC
J: TRBJ2-1; D: TRBD2; V: TRBV11-3; length: 14; size: .; CDR3: CASQSRGAYNEQFF; DNA: TGTGCCAGCCAGAGCCGGGGGGCCTACAATGAGCAGTTCTTC
J: TRBJ1-4; D: .; V: TRBV5-6; length: 17; size: .; CDR3: CASSLIGGQGFNEKLFF; DNA: TGTGCCAGCAGCTTGATCGGAGGCCAGGGGTTTAATGAAAAACTGTTTTTT
J: TRBJ1-5; D: .; V: TRBV30; length: 18; size: .; CDR3: CAWSAPDVILRGNQPQHF; DNA: TGTGCCTGGAGTGCCCCCGATGTTATATTGCGGGGCAATCAGCCCCAGCATTTT
J: TRBJ2-2; D: .; V: TRBV6-5; length: 14; size: .; CDR3: CASSFPRASGELFF; DNA: TGTGCCAGCAGTTTCCCCCGAGCTAGCGGGGAGCTGTTTTTT
J: TRBJ2-5; D: .; V: TRBV11-3; length: 15; size: .; CDR3: CASSPGTDGMLAQYF; DNA: TGTGCCAGCAGCCCAGGGACCGATGGTATGTTGGCCCAGTACTTC
J: TRBJ1-4; D: TRBD1; V: TRBV7-2; length: 13; size: .; CDR3: CASSLGPGQMLFF; DNA: TGTGCCAGCAGCTTAGGTCCGGGACAGATGCTGTTTTTT
J: TRBJ2-2; D: TRBD1; V: TRBV5-1; length: 14; size: .; CDR3: CASSAKQGPGELFF; DNA: TGCGCCAGCAGCGCGAAACAGGGGCCCGGGGAGCTGTTTTTT
J: TRBJ1-5; D: .; V: TRBV23-1; length: 15; size: .; CDR3: CASSHGPGSRNLQHF; DNA: TGCGCCAGCAGTCATGGACCGGGATCCCGAAATCTCCAGCATTTT
J: TRBJ1-2; D: .; V: TRBV7-2; length: 16; size: .; CDR3: CASSFEPGRINYGYTF; DNA: TGTGCCAGCAGTTTTGAGCCCGGACGAATCAACTATGGCTACACCTTC
J: TRBJ2-7; D: .; V: TRBV19; length: 13; size: .; CDR3: CASGGADSYEQYF; DNA: TGTGCCAGTGGGGGGGCGGACTCCTACGAGCAGTACTTC
J: TRBJ2-5; D: .; V: TRBV11-2; length: 13; size: .; CDR3: CASSTRSRVTQYF; DNA: TGTGCCAGCTCTACCCGGAGTAGGGTAACCCAGTACTTC
J: TRBJ1-2; D: .; V: TRBV7-8; length: 15; size: .; CDR3: CASSLVQGVSYGYTF; DNA: TGTGCCAGCAGCTTAGTACAGGGTGTGTCCTATGGCTACACCTTC
J: TRBJ2-1; D: .; V: TRBV9; length: 15; size: .; CDR3: CASSVGGGADNEQFF; DNA: TGTGCCAGCAGCGTAGGAGGGGGGGCCGACAATGAGCAGTTCTTC
J: TRBJ2-5; D: TRBD2; V: TRBV28; length: 14; size: .; CDR3: CASSLAGGTETQYF; DNA: TGTGCCAGCAGTTTGGCGGGGGGCACAGAGACCCAGTACTTC
J: TRBJ1-3; D: TRBD1; V: TRBV29-1; length: 15; size: .; CDR3: CSVRPDRSPGNTIYF; DNA: TGCAGCGTTAGGCCGGACAGGAGCCCTGGAAACACCATATATTTT
J: TRBJ2-2; D: TRBD1; V: TRBV7-3; length: 15; size: .; CDR3: CASSFGQGSTGELFF; DNA: TGTGCCAGCAGCTTCGGACAGGGATCAACCGGGGAGCTGTTTTTT
J: TRBJ2-3; D: .; V: TRBV9; length: 15; size: .; CDR3: CASSAREWGTDTQYF; DNA: TGTGCCAGCAGCGCAAGAGAGTGGGGCACAGATACGCAGTATTTT
J: TRBJ1-2; D: .; V: TRBV4-2; length: 13; size: once; CDR3: CASSQEMGEGYTF; DNA: TGTGCCAGCAGCCAAGAGATGGGGGAGGGCTACACCTTC
J: TRBJ2-2; D: .; V: TRBV11-2; length: 15; size: .; CDR3: CASSQSQVKAGELFF; DNA: TGTGCCAGCAGCCAATCACAGGTTAAGGCCGGGGAGCTGTTTTTT
J: TRBJ2-7; D: .; V: TRBV15; length: 13; size: .; CDR3: CATSRDLGYEQYF; DNA: TGTGCCACCAGCAGAGATCTAGGGTACGAGCAGTACTTC
J: TRBJ2-5; D: .; V: TRBV6-5; length: 13; size: .; CDR3: CASRGSAQETQYF; DNA: TGTGCCAGCAGAGGTAGCGCCCAAGAGACCCAGTACTTC
J: TRBJ1-1; D: .; V: TRBV18; length: 13; size: .; CDR3: CASSPGDHTEAFF; DNA: TGTGCCAGCTCACCGGGCGATCACACTGAAGCTTTCTTT
J: TRBJ1-1; D: .; V: TRBV18; length: 14; size: .; CDR3: CASSQIGGRSEAFF; DNA: TGTGCCAGCTCCCAGATAGGGGGTAGGTCTGAAGCTTTCTTT
J: TRBJ2-7; D: .; V: TRBV6-5; length: 15; size: .; CDR3: CASRLREKASYEQYF; DNA: TGTGCCAGCAGGCTGAGGGAGAAGGCTTCATACGAGCAGTACTTC
J: TRBJ2-1; D: .; V: TRBV6-6; length: 13; size: .; CDR3: CASTPGSNNEQFF; DNA: TGTGCCAGCACCCCGGGTAGCAACAATGAGCAGTTCTTC
J: TRBJ1-5; D: .; V: TRBV5-5; length: 15; size: few; CDR3: CASSFNPGGDQPQHF; DNA: TGTGCCAGCAGCTTCAACCCCGGGGGCGATCAGCCCCAGCATTTT